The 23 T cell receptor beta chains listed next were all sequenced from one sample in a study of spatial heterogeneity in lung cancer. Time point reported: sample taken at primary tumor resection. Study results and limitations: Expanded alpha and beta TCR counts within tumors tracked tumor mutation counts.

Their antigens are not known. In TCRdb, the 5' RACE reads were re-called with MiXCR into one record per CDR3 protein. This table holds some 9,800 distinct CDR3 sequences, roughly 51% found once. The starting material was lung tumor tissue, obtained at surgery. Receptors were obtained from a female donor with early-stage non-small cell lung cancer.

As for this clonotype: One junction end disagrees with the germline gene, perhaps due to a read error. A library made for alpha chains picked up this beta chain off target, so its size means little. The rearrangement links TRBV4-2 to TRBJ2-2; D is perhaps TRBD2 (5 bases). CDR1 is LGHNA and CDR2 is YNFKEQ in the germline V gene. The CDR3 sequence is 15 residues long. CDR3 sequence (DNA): TGTGCCAGCAGCCAACGGGGAGCGAACACCAGGGAGCTGTTTTTT. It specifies CASSQRGANTRELFF.

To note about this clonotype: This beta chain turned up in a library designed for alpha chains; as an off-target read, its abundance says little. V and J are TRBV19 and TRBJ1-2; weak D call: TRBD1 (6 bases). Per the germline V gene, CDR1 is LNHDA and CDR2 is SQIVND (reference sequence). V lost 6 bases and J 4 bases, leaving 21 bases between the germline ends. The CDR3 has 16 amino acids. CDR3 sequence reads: CASRDPPGHAIYGYTF. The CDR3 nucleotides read TGTGCCAGTAGAGACCCCCCGGGACACGCTATCTATGGCTACACCTTC. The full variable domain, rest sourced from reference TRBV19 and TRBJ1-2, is DGGITQSPKYLFRKEGQNVTLSCEQNLNHDAMYWYRQDPGQGLRLIYYSQIVNDFQKGDIAEGYSVSREKKESFPLTVTSAQKNPTAFYLCASRDPPGHAIYGYTFGSGTRLTVV.

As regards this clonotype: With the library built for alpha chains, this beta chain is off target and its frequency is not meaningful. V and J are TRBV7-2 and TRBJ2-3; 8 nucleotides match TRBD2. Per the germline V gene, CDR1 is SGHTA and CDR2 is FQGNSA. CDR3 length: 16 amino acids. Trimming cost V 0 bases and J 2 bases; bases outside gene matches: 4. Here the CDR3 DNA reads TGTGCCAGCAGCTTAGCGGCGGGGGGTAACACAGATACGCAGTATTTT. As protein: CASSLAAGGNTDTQYF.

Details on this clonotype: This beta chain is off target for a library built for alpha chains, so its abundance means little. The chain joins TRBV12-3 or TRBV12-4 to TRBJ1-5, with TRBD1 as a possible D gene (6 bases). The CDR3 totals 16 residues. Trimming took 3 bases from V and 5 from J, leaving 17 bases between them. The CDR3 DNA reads TGTGCCAGCAGTTTGGGAAGACAGGTAGGGTATCAGCCCCAGCATTTT. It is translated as CASSLGRQVGYQPQHF.

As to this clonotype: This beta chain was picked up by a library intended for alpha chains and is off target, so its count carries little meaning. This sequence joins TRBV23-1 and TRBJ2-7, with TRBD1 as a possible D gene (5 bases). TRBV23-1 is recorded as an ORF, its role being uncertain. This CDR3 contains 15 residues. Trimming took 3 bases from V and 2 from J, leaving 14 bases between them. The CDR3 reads CASSHEDNGPYEQYF. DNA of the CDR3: TGCGCCAGCAGTCACGAGGACAACGGACCCTACGAGCAGTACTTC.

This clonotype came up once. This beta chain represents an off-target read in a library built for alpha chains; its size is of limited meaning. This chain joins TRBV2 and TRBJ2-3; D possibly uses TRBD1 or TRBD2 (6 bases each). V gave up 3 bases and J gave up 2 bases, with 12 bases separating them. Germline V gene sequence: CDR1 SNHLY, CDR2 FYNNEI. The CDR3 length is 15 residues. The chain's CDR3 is CASSDRGVTTDTQYF. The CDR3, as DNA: TGTGCCAGCAGTGATAGGGGGGTTACCACAGATACGCAGTATTTT.

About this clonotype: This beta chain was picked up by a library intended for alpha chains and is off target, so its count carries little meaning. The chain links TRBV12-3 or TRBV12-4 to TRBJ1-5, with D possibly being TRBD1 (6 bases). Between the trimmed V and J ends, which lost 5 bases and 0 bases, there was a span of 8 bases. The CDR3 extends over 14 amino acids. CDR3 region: CASSPQGSNQPQHF. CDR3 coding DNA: TGTGCCAGCAGTCCACAGGGTAGCAATCAGCCCCAGCATTTT.

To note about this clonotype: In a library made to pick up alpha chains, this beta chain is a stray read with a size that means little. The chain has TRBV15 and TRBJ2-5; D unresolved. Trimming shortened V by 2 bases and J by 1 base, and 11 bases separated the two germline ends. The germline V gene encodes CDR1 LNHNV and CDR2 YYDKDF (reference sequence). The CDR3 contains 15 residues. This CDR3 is CATSRRNRAQETQYF. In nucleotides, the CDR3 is TGTGCCACCAGCAGACGCAATCGGGCCCAAGAGACCCAGTACTTC.

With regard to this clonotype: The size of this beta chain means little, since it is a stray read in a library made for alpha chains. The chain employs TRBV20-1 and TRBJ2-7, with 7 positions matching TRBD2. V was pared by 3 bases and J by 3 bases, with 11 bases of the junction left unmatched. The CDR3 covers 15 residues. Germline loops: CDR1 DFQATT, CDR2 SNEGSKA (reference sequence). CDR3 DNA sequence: TGCAGTGCTAGCTGGGGGGGGAGCGGGCACTACGAGCAGTACTTC. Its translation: CSASWGGSGHYEQYF.

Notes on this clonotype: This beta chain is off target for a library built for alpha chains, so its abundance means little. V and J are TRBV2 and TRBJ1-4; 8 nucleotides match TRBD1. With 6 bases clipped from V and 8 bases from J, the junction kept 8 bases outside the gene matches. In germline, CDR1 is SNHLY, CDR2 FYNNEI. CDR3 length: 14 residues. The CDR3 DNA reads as TGTGCCAGCAGGGCAGACAGGGGCGTCGAAAAACTGTTTTTT. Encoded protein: CASRADRGVEKLFF.

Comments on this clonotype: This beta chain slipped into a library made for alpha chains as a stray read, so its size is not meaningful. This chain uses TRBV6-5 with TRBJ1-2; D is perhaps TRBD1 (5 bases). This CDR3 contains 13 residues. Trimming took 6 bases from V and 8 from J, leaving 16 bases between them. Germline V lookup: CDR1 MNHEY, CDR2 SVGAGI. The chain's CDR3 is CASSLTAHTGYTF. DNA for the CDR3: TGTGCCAGCAGCCTGACAGCGCATACGGGCTACACCTTC.

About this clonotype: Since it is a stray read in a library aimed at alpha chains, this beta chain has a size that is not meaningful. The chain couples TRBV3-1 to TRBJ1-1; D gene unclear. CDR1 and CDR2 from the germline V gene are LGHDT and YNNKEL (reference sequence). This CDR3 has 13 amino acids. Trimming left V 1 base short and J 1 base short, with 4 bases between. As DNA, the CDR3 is TGTGCCAGCAGCCAAGCCAGGAACACTGAAGCTTTCTTT. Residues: CASSQARNTEAFF.

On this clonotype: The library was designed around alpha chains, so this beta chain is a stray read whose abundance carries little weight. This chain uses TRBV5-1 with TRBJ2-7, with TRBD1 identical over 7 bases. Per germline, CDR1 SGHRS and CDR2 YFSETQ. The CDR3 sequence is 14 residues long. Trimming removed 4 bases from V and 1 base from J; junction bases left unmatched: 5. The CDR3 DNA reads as TGCGCCAGCAGCCCACCGACAGGGTCCTACGAGCAGTACTTC. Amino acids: CASSPPTGSYEQYF.

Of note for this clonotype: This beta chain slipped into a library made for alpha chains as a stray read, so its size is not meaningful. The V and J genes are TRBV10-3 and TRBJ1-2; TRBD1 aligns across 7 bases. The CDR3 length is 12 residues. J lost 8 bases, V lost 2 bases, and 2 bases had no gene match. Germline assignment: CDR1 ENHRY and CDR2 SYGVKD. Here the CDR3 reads CAISETGDGYTF. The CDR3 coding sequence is TGTGCCATCAGTGAGACAGGGGACGGCTACACCTTC.

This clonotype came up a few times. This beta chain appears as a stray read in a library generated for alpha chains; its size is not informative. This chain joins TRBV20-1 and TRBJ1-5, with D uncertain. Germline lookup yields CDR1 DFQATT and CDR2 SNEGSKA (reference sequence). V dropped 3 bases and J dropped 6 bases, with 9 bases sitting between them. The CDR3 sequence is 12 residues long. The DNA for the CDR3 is TGCAGTGCTAGTCCGGGGAGTCAGCCCCAGCATTTT. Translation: CSASPGSQPQHF.

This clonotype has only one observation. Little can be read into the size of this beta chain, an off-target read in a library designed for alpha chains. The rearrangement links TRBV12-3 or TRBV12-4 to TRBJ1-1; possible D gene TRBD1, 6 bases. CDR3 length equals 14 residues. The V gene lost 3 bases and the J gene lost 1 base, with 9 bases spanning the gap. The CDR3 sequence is CASSLWGQNTEAFF. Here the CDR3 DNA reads TGTGCCAGCAGTTTGTGGGGACAGAACACTGAAGCTTTCTTT.

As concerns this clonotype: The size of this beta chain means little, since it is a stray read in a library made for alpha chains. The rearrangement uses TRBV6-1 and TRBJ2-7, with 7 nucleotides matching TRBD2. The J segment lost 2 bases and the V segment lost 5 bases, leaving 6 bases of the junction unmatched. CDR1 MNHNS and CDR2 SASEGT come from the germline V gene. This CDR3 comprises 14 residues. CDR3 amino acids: CASSPRGGAYEQYF. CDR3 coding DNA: TGTGCCAGCAGTCCTCGGGGAGGGGCCTACGAGCAGTACTTC.

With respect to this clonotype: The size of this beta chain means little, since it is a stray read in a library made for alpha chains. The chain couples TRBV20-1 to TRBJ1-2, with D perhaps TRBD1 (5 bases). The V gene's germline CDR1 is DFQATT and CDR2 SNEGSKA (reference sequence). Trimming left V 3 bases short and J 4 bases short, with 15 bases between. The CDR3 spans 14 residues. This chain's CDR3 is CSASKRGTLYGYTF. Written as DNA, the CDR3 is TGCAGTGCTAGTAAGAGAGGGACCCTCTATGGCTACACCTTC.

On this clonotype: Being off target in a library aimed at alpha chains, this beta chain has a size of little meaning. The CDR3 sequence is CASSLVGSQETQYF. The DNA for the CDR3 is TGTGCCAGCAGCTTAGTGGGGAGTCAAGAGACCCAGTACTTC. The rearrangement links TRBV7-6 to TRBJ2-5, with a weak D call TRBD2 (5 bases). Germline CDR1 is SGHVS and CDR2 is FNYEAQ. The CDR3 is 14 residues long. V was trimmed by 1 base and J by 2 bases, leaving 8 bases between them.

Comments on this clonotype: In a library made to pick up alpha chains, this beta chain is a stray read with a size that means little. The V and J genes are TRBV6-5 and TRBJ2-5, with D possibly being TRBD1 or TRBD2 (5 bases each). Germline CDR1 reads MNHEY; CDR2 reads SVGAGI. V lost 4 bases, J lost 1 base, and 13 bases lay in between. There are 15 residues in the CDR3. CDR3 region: CASSSTGTRQETQYF. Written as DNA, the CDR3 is TGTGCCAGCAGTTCCACCGGGACCCGCCAAGAGACCCAGTACTTC.

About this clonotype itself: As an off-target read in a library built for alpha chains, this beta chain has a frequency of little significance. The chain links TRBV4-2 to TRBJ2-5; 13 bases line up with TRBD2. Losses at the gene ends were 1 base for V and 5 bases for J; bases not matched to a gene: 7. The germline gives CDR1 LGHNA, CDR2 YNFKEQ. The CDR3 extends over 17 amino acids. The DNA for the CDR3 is TGTGCCAGCAGCCAAGCTTGGACTAGCGGGGGTGTGGAGACCCAGTACTTC. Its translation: CASSQAWTSGGVETQYF.

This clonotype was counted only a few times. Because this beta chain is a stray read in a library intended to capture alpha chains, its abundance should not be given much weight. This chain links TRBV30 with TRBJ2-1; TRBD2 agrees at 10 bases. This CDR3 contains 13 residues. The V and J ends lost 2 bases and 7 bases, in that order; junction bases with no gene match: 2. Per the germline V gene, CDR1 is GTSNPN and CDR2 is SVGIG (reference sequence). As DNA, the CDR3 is TGTGCCTGGAGTAAGACTAGCGGGAATGAGCAGTTCTTC. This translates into CAWSKTSGNEQFF.

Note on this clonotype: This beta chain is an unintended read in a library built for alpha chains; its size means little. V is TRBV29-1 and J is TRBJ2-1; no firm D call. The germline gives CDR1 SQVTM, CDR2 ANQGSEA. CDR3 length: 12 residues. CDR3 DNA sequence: TGCAGTACCGGGCGGACCTACAATGAGCAGTTCTTC. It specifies CSTGRTYNEQFF.